The sequence of this TCR beta chain was determined in a study of control samples from healthy donors and cancer patients. Trimming cost V 5 bases and J 3 bases; bases outside gene matches: 5. The CDR3 consists of 15 residues. Germline V gene sequence: CDR1 MNHNY, CDR2 SVGAGI (reference sequence). Here immunoSEQ multiplex PCR was the method, and the copy in TCRdb shows in-frame clones only, minus some. The table lists under 55,000 clones, about 91% of them singletons. The sequenced sample was PBMCs. The sequence was collected from a woman in her 40s with head and neck cancer. The chain joins TRBV6-6 to TRBJ2-7, with 12 bases identical to TRBD2. The CDR3 loop reads CASSRLAGEVYEQYF. Written as DNA, the CDR3 is TGTGCCAGCAGTAGACTAGCGGGGGAGGTCTACGAGCAGTACTTC.